A selection of T cell receptor beta chains follows, all from one sample in a study of blood T cells in healthy people across ages. TCRdb independently ran MiXCR on the 5' RACE reads; one entry per CDR3 protein. The sample lists about 1.8 million distinct CDR3 sequences, approximately 50% seen once, with approximately 2.1% in the top ten. The sequenced sample consisted of blood. The origin of the receptors is a woman in her thirties or forties in good health. Each CDR3 is given with its conserved first and last residue. Not every row has a clone size; where given, it reads once, few, many or a size class.

cdr3_aa j_call clone_size v_call
CASSHPSRAGTYTEAFF TRBJ1-1 NA TRBV4-2
CSVEFGSGQPQHF TRBJ1-5 few TRBV29-1
CASRWTGTGSPLHF TRBJ1-6 NA TRBV7-2
CASGLARGPVEKLFF TRBJ1-4 NA TRBV5-1
CASSLRNEAFF TRBJ1-1 NA TRBV7-9
CASTLAGGYNEQFF TRBJ2-1 few TRBV27
CASSYSGQGYQPQHF TRBJ1-5 once TRBV6-5
CASSFCLGTGPYEQYF TRBJ2-7 NA TRBV12-3/TRBV12-4
CANSQENRAAGYTF TRBJ1-2 NA TRBV14
CASSSLSRGYTF TRBJ1-2 NA TRBV28
CASSRDRGYKQYF TRBJ2-7 NA TRBV10-1
CASSRPGQGCSGANVLTF TRBJ2-6 NA TRBV21-1
CASRITAGGVDTEAFF TRBJ1-1 NA TRBV6-1
CSVENTNTEAFF TRBJ1-1 NA TRBV29-1
CATSRGGGFVQYF TRBJ2-4 few TRBV15
CASSSVQGDTQYF TRBJ2-3 few TRBV9
CASSAHRARESEAFF TRBJ1-1 once TRBV2
CATSRRFLYEQYF TRBJ2-7 NA TRBV15
CASSPELVSTNEKLFF TRBJ1-4 once TRBV4-2
CAISDGLNTNNEQFF TRBJ2-1 NA TRBV10-3
CASSEVRGLGEQFF TRBJ2-1 NA TRBV6-1
CASSSHGQGEDYEQYF NA NA TRBV5-1
CASSLDRDRGSPLHF TRBJ1-6 NA TRBV7-2
CASGRPGLAGDSTDTQYF TRBJ2-3 few TRBV6-2/TRBV6-3
CASSANGLAGVVNEQFF TRBJ2-1 NA TRBV5-1
CSAKRPGQSLYGYTF TRBJ1-2 NA TRBV20-1
CASSTVETQYF TRBJ2-5 NA TRBV28
CSADDRVRETQYF TRBJ2-5 NA TRBV20-1
CASGRAGGRETQYF TRBJ2-5 few TRBV12-3/TRBV12-4
CASIRDTRKGEQYF TRBJ2-7 NA TRBV2
CASSYSGGNQPQHF TRBJ1-5 many TRBV6-2/TRBV6-3
CASSPYRDIQYF TRBJ2-3 NA TRBV28
CASSQGRRTGGNGYTF TRBJ1-2 NA TRBV14
CASVGRFTDTQYF TRBJ2-3 once TRBV27
CSARSGSGVYQATQYF TRBJ2-5 NA TRBV20-1
CASSLGRGIAQETQYF TRBJ2-5 NA TRBV5-1
CASSLSGFGDTQYF TRBJ2-3 NA TRBV4-1
CASTSPPGQGGLSYEQYF NA NA TRBV27
CASSHLGGRGYTF TRBJ1-2 few TRBV4-3
CASSLGQDFFNEQFF TRBJ2-1 few TRBV7-2
CASSSLGIDGYTF TRBJ1-2 few TRBV28